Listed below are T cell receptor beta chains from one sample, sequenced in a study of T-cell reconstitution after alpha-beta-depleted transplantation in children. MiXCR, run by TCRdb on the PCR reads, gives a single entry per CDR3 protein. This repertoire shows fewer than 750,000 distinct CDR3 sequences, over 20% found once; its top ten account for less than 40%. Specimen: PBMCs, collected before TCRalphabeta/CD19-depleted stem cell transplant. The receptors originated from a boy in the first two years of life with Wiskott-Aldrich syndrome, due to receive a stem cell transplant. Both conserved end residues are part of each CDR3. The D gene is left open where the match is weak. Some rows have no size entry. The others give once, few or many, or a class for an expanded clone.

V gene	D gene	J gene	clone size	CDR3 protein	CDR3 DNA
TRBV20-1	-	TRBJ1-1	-	CSASGDTNTEAFF	TGCAGTGCTAGCGGGGACACTAACACTGAAGCTTTCTTT
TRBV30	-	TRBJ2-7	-	CAWSFQTYEQYF	TGTGCCTGGAGTTTCCAGACCTACGAGCAGTACTTC
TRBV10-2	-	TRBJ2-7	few	CASMGGATYEQYF	TGCGCCAGCATGGGCGGGGCGACCTACGAGCAGTACTTC
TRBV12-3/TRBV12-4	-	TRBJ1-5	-	CASRVDAYSNQPQHF	TGTGCCAGCAGAGTGGACGCATATAGCAATCAGCCCCAGCATTTT
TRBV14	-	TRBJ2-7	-	CASSQWHGAYEQYF	TGTGCCAGCAGCCAATGGCACGGGGCCTACGAGCAGTACTTC
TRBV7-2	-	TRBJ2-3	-	CASSLREGAGPTQYF	TGTGCCAGCAGCCTTAGAGAAGGGGCAGGGCCTACGCAGTATTTT
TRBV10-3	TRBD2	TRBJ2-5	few	CAISESTSGRVQETQYF	TGTGCCATCAGTGAGTCGACTAGCGGGAGGGTCCAAGAGACCCAGTACTTC
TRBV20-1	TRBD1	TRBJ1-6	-	CSARSYKGTGGNSPLHF	TGCAGTGCTAGAAGCTATAAGGGGACAGGGGGGAATTCACCCCTCCACTTT
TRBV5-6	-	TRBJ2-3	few	CASSLISGGGPRADTQYF	TGTGCCAGCAGCTTGATCTCCGGTGGAGGCCCCAGGGCAGATACGCAGTATTTT
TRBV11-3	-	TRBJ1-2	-	CASSLALAEGFSANYGYTF	TGTGCCAGCAGCTTAGCTCTCGCCGAGGGGTTTTCAGCTAACTATGGCTACACCTTC
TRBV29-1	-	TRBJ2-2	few	CSASGRTNTGELFF	TGCAGCGCCTCGGGGAGGACGAACACCGGGGAGCTGTTTTTT
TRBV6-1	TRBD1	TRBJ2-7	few	CASSNAGTAYEQYF	TGTGCCAGCAGCAACGCCGGGACAGCCTACGAGCAGTACTTC
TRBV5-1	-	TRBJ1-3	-	CASSLGRWDSGNTIYF	TGCGCCAGCAGCTTGGGACGGTGGGATTCTGGAAACACCATATATTTT
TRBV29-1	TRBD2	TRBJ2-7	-	CSVLHLAGVTYEQYF	TGCAGCGTCCTCCACCTAGCGGGAGTAACCTACGAGCAGTACTTC
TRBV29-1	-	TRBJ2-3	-	CSVESPIDTQYF	TGCAGCGTTGAGAGTCCGATAGATACGCAGTATTTT
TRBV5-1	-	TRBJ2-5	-	CASSLLDGSRETQYF	TGCGCCAGCAGCTTGTTGGACGGGAGCAGAGAGACCCAGTACTTC
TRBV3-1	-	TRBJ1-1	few	CASSQPGHMNTEAFF	TGTGCCAGCAGCCAACCCGGCCACATGAACACTGAAGCTTTCTTT
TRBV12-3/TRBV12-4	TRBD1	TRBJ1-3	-	CASRKTGASGNTIYF	TGTGCCAGCAGGAAGACAGGGGCCTCTGGAAACACCATATATTTT
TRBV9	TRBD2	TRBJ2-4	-	CASSPLAGALRDIQYF	TGTGCCAGCAGCCCACTAGCGGGAGCCCTCAGGGACATTCAGTACTTC
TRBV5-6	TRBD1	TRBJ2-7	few	CASSLGRRQGGSYEQYF	TGTGCCAGCAGCTTGGGTAGGAGACAGGGCGGCTCCTACGAGCAGTACTTC
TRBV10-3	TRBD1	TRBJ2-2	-	CAIRPGQGASGELFF	TGTGCCATCCGACCGGGACAGGGGGCTTCCGGGGAGCTGTTTTTT
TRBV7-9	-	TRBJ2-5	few	CASSQWETQYF	TGTGCCAGCAGCCAGTGGGAGACCCAGTACTTC
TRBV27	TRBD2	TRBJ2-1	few	CASTKAGGYNEQFF	TGTGCCAGCACTAAAGCGGGGGGGTACAATGAGCAGTTCTTC
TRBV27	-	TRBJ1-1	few	CASSLLPRSPTLDTEAFF	TGTGCCAGCAGTTTATTACCAAGATCCCCAACTTTGGACACTGAAGCTTTCTTT
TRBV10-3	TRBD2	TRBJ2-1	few	CAISTGLAIYNEQFF	TGTGCCATCAGTACGGGACTAGCAATTTACAATGAGCAGTTCTTC
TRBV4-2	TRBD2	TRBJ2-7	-	CASSQATGTSFYEQYF	TGTGCCAGCAGCCAAGCAACCGGGACTAGCTTTTACGAGCAGTACTTC
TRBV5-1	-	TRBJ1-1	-	CATREGNTEAF	TGCGCCACCCGAGAGGGGAACACTGAAGCTTTT
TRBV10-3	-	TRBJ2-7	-	CAIKRTDSYEQYF	TGTGCCATCAAGCGGACCGACTCCTACGAGCAGTACTTC
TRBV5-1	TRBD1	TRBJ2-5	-	CASTLGTVLQETQYF	TGCGCCAGCACCTTGGGGACAGTCCTACAAGAGACCCAGTACTTC
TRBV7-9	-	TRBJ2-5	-	CASSPVGRETQYF	TGTGCCAGCAGCCCCGTGGGGCGAGAGACCCAGTACTTC
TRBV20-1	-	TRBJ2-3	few	CSATGTRGDTQYF	TGCAGTGCTACCGGGACCCGCGGGGATACGCAGTATTTT
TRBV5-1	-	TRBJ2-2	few	CASSYALQGMGTGELFF	TGCGCCAGCAGCTACGCATTACAGGGAATGGGGACCGGGGAGCTGTTTTTT
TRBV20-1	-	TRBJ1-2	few	CSAKPPPNYGYTF	TGCAGTGCCAAGCCTCCTCCTAACTATGGCTACACCTTC
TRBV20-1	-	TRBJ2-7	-	CSAISGAEQYF	TGCAGTGCTATTTCGGGAGCCGAGCAGTACTTC
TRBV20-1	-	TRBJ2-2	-	CSARDFRRNTGELFF	TGCAGTGCTAGAGATTTTAGGCGGAACACCGGGGAGCTGTTTTTT